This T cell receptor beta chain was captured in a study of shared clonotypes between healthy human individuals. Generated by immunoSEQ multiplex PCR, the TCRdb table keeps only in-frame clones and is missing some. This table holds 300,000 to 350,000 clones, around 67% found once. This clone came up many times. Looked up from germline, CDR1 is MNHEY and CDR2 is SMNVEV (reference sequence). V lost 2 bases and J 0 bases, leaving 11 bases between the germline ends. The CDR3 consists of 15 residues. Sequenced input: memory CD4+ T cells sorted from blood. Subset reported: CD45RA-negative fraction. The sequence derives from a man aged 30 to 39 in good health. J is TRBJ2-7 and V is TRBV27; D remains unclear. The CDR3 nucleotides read TGTGCCAGCAGTTTAGGGTTTGAGGTCTCCTACGAGCAGTACTTC. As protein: CASSLGFEVSYEQYF.